These T cell receptor beta chains were read from a single sample in a study of CXCR3-negative and CXCR3-positive naive CD8 T cells. TCRdb reprocessed the 5' RACE reads and stores each CDR3 protein as one record, lacking DNA. This repertoire includes approximately 88,000 distinct CDR3 sequences. Material: naive CXCR3- CD8+ T cells from blood. These receptors all come from a human donor in good health. Some clones in this sample may be carry-over from other donors' samples. The CDR3 runs from the conserved cysteine through the conserved F or W.

cdr3_aa,j_call,v_call
CASSQTPSGGADTQYF,TRBJ2-3,TRBV4-3
CAISVAARGRADTQYF,TRBJ2-3,TRBV9
CASSHRGDEQYF,TRBJ2-7,TRBV7-9
CAWSPDANTEAFF,TRBJ1-1,TRBV30
CSVPWDSHNEQFF,TRBJ2-1,TRBV29-1
CASSPLTGGEGAFF,TRBJ1-1,TRBV5-1
CSVDVGGTEAFF,TRBJ1-1,TRBV29-1
CSVDVAGNNTDTQYF,TRBJ2-3,TRBV29-1
CSARDLNYNEQFF,TRBJ2-1,TRBV20-1
CASSLGGTTGNTIYF,TRBJ1-3,TRBV7-9
CASSLAGQVEGAFF,TRBJ1-1,TRBV7-6
CASSLQGNTEAFF,TRBJ1-1,TRBV27
CASSQEDSFGQPQHF,TRBJ1-5,TRBV4-3
CASSWEGGAPDTQYF,TRBJ2-3,TRBV5-6
CASSPRGITRGAFF,TRBJ1-1,TRBV12-3/TRBV12-4
CASSTPPTYNEQFF,TRBJ2-1,TRBV6-2/TRBV6-3
CASSESASVYPYEQYF,TRBJ2-7,TRBV10-1
CSVRGAGGTEAFF,TRBJ1-1,TRBV29-1
CASTSSGFPYNEQFF,TRBJ2-1,TRBV5-6
CSANTGVDGYTF,TRBJ1-2,TRBV20-1
CASSRTAEETQYF,TRBJ2-5,TRBV12-3/TRBV12-4
CATSRGVGQPQHF,TRBJ1-5,TRBV15
CASSLLTFSYNSPLHF,TRBJ1-6,TRBV7-2
CASSGGWNGEQYF,TRBJ2-7,TRBV9
CASSYGLAATDTQYF,TRBJ2-3,TRBV18
CASSLVLVDTQYF,TRBJ2-3,TRBV7-9
CSAVGGASGGKPYNEQFF,TRBJ2-1,TRBV29-1
CASSPGWGESENIQYF,TRBJ2-4,TRBV11-2
CSAQLAGFEQYF,TRBJ2-7,TRBV20-1
CASSSEGASEQYF,TRBJ2-7,TRBV5-1
CASSEVAGGARTQYF,TRBJ2-5,TRBV6-1
CASSPGESGTEAFF,TRBJ1-1,TRBV12-3/TRBV12-4
CAWSVLGPGTQYF,TRBJ2-5,TRBV30
CASSLILGQANEQYF,TRBJ2-7,TRBV7-3
CASSSPDYSYEQYF,TRBJ2-7,TRBV19
CASRLSGESYEQYF,TRBJ2-7,TRBV14
CSVVTDAALVGGEQYF,TRBJ2-7,TRBV29-1
CASRLGLDGAFF,TRBJ1-1,TRBV28
CASSQGFLSGGGETQYF,TRBJ2-5,TRBV4-1
CASSEEGGLYNEQFF,TRBJ2-1,TRBV9
CASSHPPGVNTGELFF,TRBJ2-2,TRBV5-1
CASSLTIQRETTGELFF,TRBJ2-2,TRBV12-3/TRBV12-4
CASSDPGRGNTGELFF,TRBJ2-2,TRBV12-3/TRBV12-4
CASSQDSSYGYTF,TRBJ1-2,TRBV14
CASGPPGLITDTQYF,TRBJ2-3,TRBV6-5
CASSQDPTGKKPSDEQYF,TRBJ2-7,TRBV4-3
CASSFLTTDEQFF,TRBJ2-1,TRBV5-1
CASSLGLAGTGELFF,TRBJ2-2,TRBV7-8
CASSSRQGAINQPQHF,TRBJ1-5,TRBV28
CASSIGGGSSYNEQFF,TRBJ2-1,TRBV19
CSARPLVEGLDQETQYF,TRBJ2-5,TRBV20-1
CASSAGLPNEQFF,TRBJ2-1,TRBV12-3/TRBV12-4
CASRGPANYGYTF,TRBJ1-2,TRBV14
CASRASGSSYNEQFF,TRBJ2-1,TRBV7-3
CASDQTGTDTQYF,TRBJ2-3,TRBV7-9
CASSFPVPDRVISGYTF,TRBJ1-2,TRBV7-2
CSVHDWGTYQETQYF,TRBJ2-5,TRBV29-1